This is a list of T cell receptor beta chains from one sample in a study of PD-L1 blockade in urothelial cancer. Measured with immunoSEQ multiplex PCR; TCRdb has only the in-frame clones, and not every one. The data show around 100,000 clones, with roughly nine tenths seen just once and almost 0.95% held by the top ten. Sequences were derived from PBMCs, sampled around atezolizumab (anti-PD-L1) treatment. The receptors originated from an elderly woman with urothelial cancer. CDR3s include the opening cysteine and the closing phenylalanine or tryptophan.

TRBV29-1 CSVPGTGAYGYTF
TRBV6-6 CASSSLQDTEAFF
TRBV30 CAWSHARGVGEKLFF
TRBV4-2 CASSFRGTAGNGYTF
TRBV5-4 CASSLGTQTSYNEQFF
TRBV27 CASSATYNYGYTF
TRBV19 CASSIRVTGGTGELFF
TRBV19 CASSDRDRSGANVLTF
TRBV5-6 CASSLVDRGLSYNEQFF
TRBV14 CASSPLGGIYEQYF
TRBV5-1 CASSLTGTDEKLFF
TRBV27 CASSLSVEGSTAFF
TRBV18 CASSPPGGVLNTEAFF
TRBV5-1 CASSLGSSGANVLTF
TRBV7-2 CASSLGTGGETQYF
TRBV19 CASSPGGNNQPQHF
TRBV15 CATSRDPLPAGHEQYF
TRBV7-9 CASSLLQGGLRANYGYTF
TRBV7-6 CASSLLAGVRDEQFF
TRBV7-9 CASSIGQHNEQFF
TRBV5-1 CASSPRTSGTYEQYF
TRBV5-1 CASSFWTGRTSANYGYTF
TRBV7-9 CASSPRLAGVSQYF
TRBV29-1 CSVRVRGTGELFF
TRBV5-1 CASSTGQSTKNIQYF
TRBV9 CASSVDGKGYEQYF
TRBV28 CASSSVGGTSVTSSYNEQFF
TRBV19 CATNQAGGDGTQYF
TRBV7-8 CASGGQGPDTQYF
TRBV6-5 CASRPTLAVQETQYF
TRBV28 CASSLPPAGGLNTEAFF
TRBV5-4 CASSLGEVGSTEAFF
TRBV5-1 CASKTGQSSYEQYF
TRBV5-1 CASSISGTGDQETQYF
TRBV6-1 CASSAVQGAPNEQFF
TRBV21-1 CASSRRGRLEAFF
TRBV6-5 CASSYLGASTDTQYF
TRBV5-5 CASSSGQVFETQYF
TRBV2 CASSRQGSPDTQYF
TRBV25-1 CASSRGATEAFF
TRBV19 CASSPFAQGISYEQYF
TRBV6-1 CASSENAGEQYF
TRBV5-1 CASNGGTEAFF
TRBV4-1 CASSQVAGRPNEKLFF